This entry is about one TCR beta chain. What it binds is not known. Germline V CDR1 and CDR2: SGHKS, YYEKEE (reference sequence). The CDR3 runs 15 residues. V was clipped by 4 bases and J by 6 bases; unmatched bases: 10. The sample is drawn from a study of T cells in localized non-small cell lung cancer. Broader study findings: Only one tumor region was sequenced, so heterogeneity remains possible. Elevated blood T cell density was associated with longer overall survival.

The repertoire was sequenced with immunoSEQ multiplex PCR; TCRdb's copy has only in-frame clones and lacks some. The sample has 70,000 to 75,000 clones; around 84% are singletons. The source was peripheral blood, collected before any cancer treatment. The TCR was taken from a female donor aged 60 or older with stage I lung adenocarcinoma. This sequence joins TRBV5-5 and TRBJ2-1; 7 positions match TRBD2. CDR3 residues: CASSPLVQRGNEQFF. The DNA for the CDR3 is TGTGCCAGCAGCCCCCTAGTCCAGCGGGGCAATGAGCAGTTCTTC.